This TCR beta chain is drawn from a study of glioma-infiltrating T cells after dendritic cell vaccination. Some clones are missing from TCRdb's copy, which holds only in-frame ones; the method was immunoSEQ multiplex PCR. The table records roughly 96,000 clones, over 60% of them present only once. This receptor was identified in a human donor with glioblastoma. Specimen: blood, collected before dendritic cell vaccination.

Here the CDR3 DNA reads TGTGCCAGCAGCTTGTTAAGGGGGAGCCAACTCCTCTATGGCTACACCTTC. Its protein is CASSLLRGSQLLYGYTF. The chain links TRBV5-6 to TRBJ1-2, with D perhaps matching TRBD1 (6 bases). The CDR3 covers 17 residues. CDR1 and CDR2 from the germline V gene are SGHDT and YYEEEE. Trimming took off 1 base at V and 4 bases at J, with 20 bases between the two ends.